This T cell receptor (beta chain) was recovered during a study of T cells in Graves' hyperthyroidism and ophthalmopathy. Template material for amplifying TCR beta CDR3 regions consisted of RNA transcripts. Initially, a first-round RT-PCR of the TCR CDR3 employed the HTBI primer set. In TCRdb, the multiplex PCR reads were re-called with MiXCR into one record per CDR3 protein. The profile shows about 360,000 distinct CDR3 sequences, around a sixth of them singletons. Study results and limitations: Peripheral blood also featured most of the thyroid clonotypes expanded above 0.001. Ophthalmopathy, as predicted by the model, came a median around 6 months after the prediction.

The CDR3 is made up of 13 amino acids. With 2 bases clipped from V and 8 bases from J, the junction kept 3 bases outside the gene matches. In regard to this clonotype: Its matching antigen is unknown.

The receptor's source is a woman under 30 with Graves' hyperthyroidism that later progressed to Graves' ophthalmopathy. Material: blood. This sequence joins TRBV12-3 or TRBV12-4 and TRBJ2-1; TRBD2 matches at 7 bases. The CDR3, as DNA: TGTGCCAGCAGTTTACCGGCGGGGGATGAGCAGTTCTTC. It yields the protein CASSLPAGDEQFF.